What follows are 7 T cell receptor beta chains derived from one specimen sequenced in a study of tumor-infiltrating lymphocytes in glioblastoma multiforme. TCR beta libraries were built from RNA through three nested multiplex PCR rounds using modified ARM-PCR. TCRdb itself ran the multiplex PCR reads through MiXCR, one entry per CDR3 protein. Of about 13,000 distinct CDR3 sequences in the sample, approximately 70% were seen once. The sample comprised brain tumor tissue. The receptors shown here come from a male donor with glioblastoma.

V is TRBV11-2 and J is TRBJ2-2; D possibly corresponds to TRBD2 (5 bases). Germline CDR1 SGHAT, CDR2 FQNNGV. The V end lost 7 bases, the J end lost 2 bases, and 29 bases lay between the germline ends. The CDR3 runs to 20 residues. CDR3 protein: CASTPLFGQGSAVNTGELFF. The CDR3 DNA reads as TGTGCCAGCACCCCCTTATTCGGCCAAGGGTCAGCGGTAAACACCGGGGAGCTGTTTTTT. Looking up the rest from reference TRBV11-2 and TRBJ2-2 gives the full variable domain: EAGVAQSPRYKIIEKRQSVAFWCNPISGHATLYWYQQILGQGPKLLIQFQNNGVVDDSQLPKDRFSAERLKGVDSTLKIQPAKLEDSAVYLCASTPLFGQGSAVNTGELFFGEGSRLTVL.

In this sample, this clonotype is medium-sized. J is TRBJ2-7 and V is TRBV6-5; TRBD1 might be the D (6 bases). V lost 3 bases and J 2 bases, leaving 14 bases between the germline ends. This CDR3 contains 15 residues. Germline loops: CDR1 MNHEY, CDR2 SVGAGI. The CDR3 nucleotides read TGTGCCAGCAGTTATATCGGGGACACTGCCTACGAGCAGTACTTC. It encodes CASSYIGDTAYEQYF.

By proportion, this clonotype is medium-sized. The rearrangement uses TRBV6-2 or TRBV6-3 and TRBJ1-1; the D is unclear. Trimming cost V 4 bases and J 0 bases, with 3 bases left between them. Per germline, CDR1 MNHEY and CDR2 SVGEGT. The CDR3 sequence is 12 residues long. Here the CDR3 DNA reads TGTGCCAGCAGTTTGATGAACACTGAAGCTTTCTTT. Amino acids: CASSLMNTEAFF.

As concerns this clonotype: The CDR3 does not end in the conserved phenylalanine or tryptophan, so this is likely a read error. This chain uses TRBV20-1 with TRBJ2-7; TRBD1 agrees at 9 bases. This CDR3 is built from 14 residues. Germline V CDR1 and CDR2: DFQATT, SNEGSKA (reference sequence). CDR3 protein: CSARPRDREYEQYL. In nucleotides, the CDR3 is TGCAGCGCTAGGCCCCGGGACAGGGAATACGAGCAGTACCTC.

The chain combines TRBV7-4 with TRBJ2-7, with D tentatively TRBD1 (6 bases). Trimming cost V 5 bases and J 2 bases, with 19 bases left between them. CDR3 length: 16 amino acids. Germline lookup yields CDR1 SGHVT and CDR2 SQSDAQ. The CDR3 region has the DNA TGTGCCAGCAGCGACGGTCCCGGGACAATGCCCTACGAGCAGTACTTC. Its translation: CASSDGPGTMPYEQYF.

This sequence joins TRBV12-3 or TRBV12-4 and TRBJ2-3; D not resolved. The V end lost 3 bases, the J end lost 5 bases, and 6 bases lay between the germline ends. The length of the CDR3 is 12 residues. The CDR3 loop is CASSFSRDTQYF. The CDR3 DNA reads TGTGCCAGCAGTTTTAGCCGAGATACGCAGTATTTT.

By sample share, this clonotype is medium-sized (0.01 to 0.1%). The chain uses TRBV4-1 and TRBJ1-5, with D possibly being TRBD1 (5 bases). The V gene's germline CDR1 is MGHRA and CDR2 YSYEKL. V lost 0 bases to trimming and J lost 3 bases, with 9 bases between them. The CDR3 has 15 amino acids. The CDR3 sequence: CASSQDGTYNQPQHF. CDR3 coding DNA: TGCGCCAGCAGCCAAGACGGGACGTACAATCAGCCCCAGCATTTT.